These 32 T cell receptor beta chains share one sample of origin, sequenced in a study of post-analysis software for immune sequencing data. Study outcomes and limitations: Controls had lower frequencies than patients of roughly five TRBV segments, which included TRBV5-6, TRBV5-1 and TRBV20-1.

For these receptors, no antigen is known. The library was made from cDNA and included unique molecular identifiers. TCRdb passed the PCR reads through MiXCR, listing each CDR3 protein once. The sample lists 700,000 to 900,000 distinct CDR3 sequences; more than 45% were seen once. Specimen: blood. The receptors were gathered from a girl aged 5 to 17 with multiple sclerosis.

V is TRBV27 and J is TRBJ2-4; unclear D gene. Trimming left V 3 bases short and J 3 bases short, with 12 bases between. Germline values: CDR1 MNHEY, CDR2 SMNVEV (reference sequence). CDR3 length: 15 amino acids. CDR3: CASSFGPGGKNIQYF. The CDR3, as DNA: TGTGCCAGCAGTTTCGGGCCAGGTGGCAAAAACATTCAGTACTTC.

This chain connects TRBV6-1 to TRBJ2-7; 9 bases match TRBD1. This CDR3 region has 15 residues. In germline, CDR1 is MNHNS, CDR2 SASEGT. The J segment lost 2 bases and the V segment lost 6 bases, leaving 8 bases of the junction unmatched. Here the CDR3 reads CASSQGGTGTYEQYF. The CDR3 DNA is TGTGCCAGCAGCCAAGGGGGGACAGGGACCTACGAGCAGTACTTC.

The CDR3 loop reads CASSVGGTGVLYEQYF. In DNA, the CDR3 is TGTGCCAGCAGCGTAGGGGGGACAGGGGTCCTCTACGAGCAGTACTTC. This chain links TRBV9 with TRBJ2-4, with TRBD1 matching 10 bases. The J call may be faulty, since TRBJ2-7 better matches the DNA end. The CDR3 totals 16 residues. The germline V gene encodes CDR1 SGDLS and CDR2 YYNGEE.

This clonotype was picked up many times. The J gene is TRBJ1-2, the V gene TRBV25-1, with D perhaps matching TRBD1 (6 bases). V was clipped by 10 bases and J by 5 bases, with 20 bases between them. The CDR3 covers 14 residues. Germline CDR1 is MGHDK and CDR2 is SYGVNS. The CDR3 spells CATGGGHGVYGYTF. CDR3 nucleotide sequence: TGTGCCACCGGTGGGGGGCACGGAGTATATGGCTACACCTTC.

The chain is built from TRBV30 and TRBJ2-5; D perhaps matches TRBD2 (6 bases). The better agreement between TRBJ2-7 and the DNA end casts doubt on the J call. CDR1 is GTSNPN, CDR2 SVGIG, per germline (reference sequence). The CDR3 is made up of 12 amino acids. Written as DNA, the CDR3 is TGTGCCTGGTCCCTCGGGGGCTACGAGCAGTACTTC. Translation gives CAWSLGGYEQYF.

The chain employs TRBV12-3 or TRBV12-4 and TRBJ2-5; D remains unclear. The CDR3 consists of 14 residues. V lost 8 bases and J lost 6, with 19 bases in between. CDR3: CASADLLVIQTQYF. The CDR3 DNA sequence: TGTGCCAGCGCCGACCTTCTAGTAATCCAGACCCAGTACTTC.

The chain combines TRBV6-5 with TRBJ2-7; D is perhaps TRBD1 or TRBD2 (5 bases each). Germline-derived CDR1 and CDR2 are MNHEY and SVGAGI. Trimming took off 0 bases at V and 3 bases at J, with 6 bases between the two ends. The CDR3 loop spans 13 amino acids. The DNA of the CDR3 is TGTGCCAGCAGTTACTCGGGACGCTACGAGCAGTACTTC. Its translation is CASSYSGRYEQYF.

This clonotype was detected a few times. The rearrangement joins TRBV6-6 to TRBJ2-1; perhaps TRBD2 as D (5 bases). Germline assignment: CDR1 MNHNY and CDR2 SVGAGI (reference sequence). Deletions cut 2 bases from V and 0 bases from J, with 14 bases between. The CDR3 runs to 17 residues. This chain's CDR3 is CASSYSKRGSSYNEQFF. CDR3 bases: TGTGCCAGCAGTTACAGTAAACGGGGTAGCTCCTACAATGAGCAGTTCTTC.

The CDR3 region has the DNA TGTGCCAGCAGCCCCCGGGCGGACCCGGCCTACGAGCAGTACTTC. Translation: CASSPRADPAYEQYF. The V and J genes are TRBV7-2 and TRBJ2-7; D unclear. Germline V gives CDR1 SGHTA, CDR2 FQGNSA. Trimming stripped 5 bases from V and 2 bases from J, with 16 bases between. The CDR3 extends over 15 amino acids.

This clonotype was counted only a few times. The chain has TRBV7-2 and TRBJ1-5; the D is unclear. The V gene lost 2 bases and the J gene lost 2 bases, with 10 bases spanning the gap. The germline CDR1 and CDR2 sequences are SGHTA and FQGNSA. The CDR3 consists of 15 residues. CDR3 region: CASSLPGMGNQPQHF. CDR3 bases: TGTGCCAGCAGCTTACCGGGAATGGGCAATCAGCCCCAGCATTTT.

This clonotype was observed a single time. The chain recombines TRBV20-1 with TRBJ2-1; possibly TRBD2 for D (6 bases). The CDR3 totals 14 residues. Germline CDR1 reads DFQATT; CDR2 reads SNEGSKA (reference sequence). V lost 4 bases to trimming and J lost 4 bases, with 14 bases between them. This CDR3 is CSATERALYNEQFF. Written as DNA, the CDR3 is TGCAGTGCTACCGAGCGGGCATTATACAATGAGCAGTTCTTC.

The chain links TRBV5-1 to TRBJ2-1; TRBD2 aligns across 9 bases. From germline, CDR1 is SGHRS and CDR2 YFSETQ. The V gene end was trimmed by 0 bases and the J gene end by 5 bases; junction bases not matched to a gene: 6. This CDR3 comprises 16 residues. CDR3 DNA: TGCGCCAGCAGCTTGGTTTTGGCGGGAGGGGACAATGAGCAGTTCTTC. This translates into CASSLVLAGGDNEQFF. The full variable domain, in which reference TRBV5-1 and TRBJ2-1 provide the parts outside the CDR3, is KAGVTQTPRYLIKTRGQQVTLSCSPISGHRSVSWYQQTPGQGLQFLFEYFSETQRNKGNFPGRFSGRQFSNSRSEMNVSTLELGDSALYLCASSLVLAGGDNEQFFGPGTRLTVL.

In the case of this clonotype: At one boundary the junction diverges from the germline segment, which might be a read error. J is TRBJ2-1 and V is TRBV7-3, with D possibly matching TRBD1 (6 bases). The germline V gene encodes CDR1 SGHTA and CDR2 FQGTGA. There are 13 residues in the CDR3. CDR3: CTSATGRNNEQFF. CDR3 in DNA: TGTACCAGCGCCACAGGGCGGAACAATGAGCAGTTCTTC.

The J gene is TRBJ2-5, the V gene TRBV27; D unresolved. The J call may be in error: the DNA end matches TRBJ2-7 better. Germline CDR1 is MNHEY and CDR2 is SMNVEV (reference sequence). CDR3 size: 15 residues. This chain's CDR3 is CASSPRTAPSYEQYF. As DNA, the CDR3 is TGTGCCAGCAGTCCCCGGACCGCCCCCTCCTACGAGCAGTACTTC.

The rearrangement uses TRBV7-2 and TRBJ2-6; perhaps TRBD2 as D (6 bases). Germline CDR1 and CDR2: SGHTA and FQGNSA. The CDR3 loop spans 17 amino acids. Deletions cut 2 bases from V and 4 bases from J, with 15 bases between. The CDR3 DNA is TGTGCCAGCAGCTTATTACCGGGGGTTCCCGGGGCCAACGTCCTGACTTTC. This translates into CASSLLPGVPGANVLTF.

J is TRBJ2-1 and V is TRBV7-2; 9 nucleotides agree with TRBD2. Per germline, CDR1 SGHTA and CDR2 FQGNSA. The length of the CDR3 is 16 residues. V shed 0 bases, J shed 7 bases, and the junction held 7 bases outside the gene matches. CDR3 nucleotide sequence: TGTGCCAGCAGCTTAGCTACCGGGACTAGCAGAAATGAGCAGTTCTTC. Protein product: CASSLATGTSRNEQFF.

The CDR3 DNA reads as TGTGCCAGCAGTCCTCGGGGGAACGTCCTGACTTTC. Its protein product is CASSPRGNVLTF. The chain combines TRBV6-6 with TRBJ2-6; D may be TRBD2 (6 bases). Between the trimmed V and J ends, which lost 5 bases and 10 bases, there was a span of 9 bases. This CDR3 is 12 amino acids long. CDR1 is MNHNY and CDR2 is SVGAGI in the germline V gene (reference sequence).

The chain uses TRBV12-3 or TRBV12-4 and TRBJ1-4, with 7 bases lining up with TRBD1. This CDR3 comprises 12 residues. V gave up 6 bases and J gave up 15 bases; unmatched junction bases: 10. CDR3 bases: TGTGCCAGCAGCCCGGCCGGGACAGAAATGTTTTTT. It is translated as CASSPAGTEMFF.

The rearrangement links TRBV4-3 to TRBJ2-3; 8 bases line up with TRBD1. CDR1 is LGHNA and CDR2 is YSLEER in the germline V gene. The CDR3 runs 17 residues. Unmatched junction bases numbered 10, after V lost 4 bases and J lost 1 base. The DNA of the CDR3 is TGCGCCAGCAGCCCCTCCGGACAGGGTGGTGGCACAGATACGCAGTATTTT. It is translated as CASSPSGQGGGTDTQYF.

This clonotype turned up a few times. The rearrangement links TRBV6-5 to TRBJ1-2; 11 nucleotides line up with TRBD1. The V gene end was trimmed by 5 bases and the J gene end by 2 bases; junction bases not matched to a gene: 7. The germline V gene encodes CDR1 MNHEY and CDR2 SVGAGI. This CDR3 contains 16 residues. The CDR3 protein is CASSQSWDRGNYGYTF. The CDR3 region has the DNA TGTGCCAGCAGTCAGAGTTGGGACAGGGGGAACTATGGCTACACCTTC.

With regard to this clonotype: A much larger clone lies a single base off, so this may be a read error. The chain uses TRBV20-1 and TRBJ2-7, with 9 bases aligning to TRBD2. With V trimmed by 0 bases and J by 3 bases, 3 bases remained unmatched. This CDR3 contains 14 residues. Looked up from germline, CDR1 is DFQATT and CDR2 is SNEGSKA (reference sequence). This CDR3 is CSAREREGCYEQYF. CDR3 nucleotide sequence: TGCAGTGCTAGAGAGCGGGAGGGCTGCTACGAGCAGTACTTC.

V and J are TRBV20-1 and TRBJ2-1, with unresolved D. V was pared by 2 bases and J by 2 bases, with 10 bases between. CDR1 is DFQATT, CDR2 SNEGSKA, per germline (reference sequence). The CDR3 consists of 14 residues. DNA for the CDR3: TGCAGTGCTAGATTCGGTAAAACCTACAATGAGCAGTTCTTC. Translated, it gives CSARFGKTYNEQFF.

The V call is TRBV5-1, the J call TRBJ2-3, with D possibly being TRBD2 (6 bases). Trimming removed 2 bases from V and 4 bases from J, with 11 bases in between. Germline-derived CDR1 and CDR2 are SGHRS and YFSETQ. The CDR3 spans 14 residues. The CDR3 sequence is CASSFGSTADTQYF. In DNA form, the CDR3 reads TGCGCCAGCAGCTTCGGGAGTACGGCAGATACGCAGTATTTT.

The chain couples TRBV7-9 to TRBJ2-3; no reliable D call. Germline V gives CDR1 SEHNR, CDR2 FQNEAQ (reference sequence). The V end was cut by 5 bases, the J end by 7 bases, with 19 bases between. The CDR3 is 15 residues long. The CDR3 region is CASSAILGLTNTQYF. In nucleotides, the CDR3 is TGTGCCAGCAGCGCGATCTTAGGGCTAACCAATACGCAGTATTTT.

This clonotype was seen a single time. The CDR3 sequence: CSVAARGHTGELFF. CDR3 in DNA: TGCAGCGTTGCGGCGCGAGGGCACACCGGGGAGCTGTTTTTT. V usage is TRBV29-1 and J usage is TRBJ2-2, with D maybe TRBD2 (5 bases). V dropped 4 bases and J dropped 3 bases, with 12 bases sitting between them. CDR3 length: 14 residues. Germline CDR1 and CDR2: SQVTM and ANQGSEA.

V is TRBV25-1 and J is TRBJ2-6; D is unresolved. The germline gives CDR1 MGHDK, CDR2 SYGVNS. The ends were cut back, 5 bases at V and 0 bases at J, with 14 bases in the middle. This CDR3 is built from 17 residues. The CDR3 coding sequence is TGTGCCAGCAGTCCACGGACCGATAACTCTGGGGCCAACGTCCTGACTTTC. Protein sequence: CASSPRTDNSGANVLTF. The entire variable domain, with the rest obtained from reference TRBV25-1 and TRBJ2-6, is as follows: EADIYQTPRYLVIGTGKKITLECSQTMGHDKMYWYQQDPGMELHLIHYSYGVNSTEKGDLSSESTVSRIRTEHFPLTLESARPSHTSQYLCASSPRTDNSGANVLTFGAGSRLTVL.

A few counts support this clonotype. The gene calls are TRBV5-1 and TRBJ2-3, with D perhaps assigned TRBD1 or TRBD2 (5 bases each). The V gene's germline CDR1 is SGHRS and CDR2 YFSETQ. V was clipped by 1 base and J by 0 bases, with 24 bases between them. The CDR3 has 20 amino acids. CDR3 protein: CASSLRVWGKPGRSTDTQYF. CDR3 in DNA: TGCGCCAGCAGCTTGAGGGTCTGGGGGAAACCGGGACGCAGCACAGATACGCAGTATTTT.

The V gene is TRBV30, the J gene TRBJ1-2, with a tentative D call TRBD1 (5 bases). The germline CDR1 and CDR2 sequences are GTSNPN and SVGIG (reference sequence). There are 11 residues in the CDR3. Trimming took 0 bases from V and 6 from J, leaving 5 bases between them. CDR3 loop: CAWSVQDGYTF. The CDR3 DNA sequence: TGTGCCTGGAGTGTACAGGATGGCTACACCTTC.

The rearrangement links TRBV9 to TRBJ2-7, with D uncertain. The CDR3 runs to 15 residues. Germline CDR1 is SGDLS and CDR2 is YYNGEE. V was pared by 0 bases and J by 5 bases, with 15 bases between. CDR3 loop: CASSVGDRSRDEQYF. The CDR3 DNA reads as TGTGCCAGCAGCGTAGGGGATAGAAGTAGGGACGAGCAGTACTTC.

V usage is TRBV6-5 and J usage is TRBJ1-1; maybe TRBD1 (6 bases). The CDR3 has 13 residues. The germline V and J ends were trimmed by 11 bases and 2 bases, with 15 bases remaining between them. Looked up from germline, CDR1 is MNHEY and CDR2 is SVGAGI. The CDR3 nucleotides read TGTGCCGTCAGGGCCAGGGGAAACACTGAAGCTTTCTTT. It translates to CAVRARGNTEAFF.

CDR3 sequence: CATSGDSFAGELFF. CDR3 nucleotide sequence: TGTGCCACCAGTGGGGACAGCTTCGCCGGGGAGCTGTTTTTT. J is TRBJ2-2 and V is TRBV24-1, with 7 nucleotides matching TRBD1. The CDR3 loop spans 14 amino acids. Germline V CDR1 and CDR2: KGHDR, SFDVKD. J gave up 6 bases and V 5 bases, and 5 bases lay outside the gene matches.

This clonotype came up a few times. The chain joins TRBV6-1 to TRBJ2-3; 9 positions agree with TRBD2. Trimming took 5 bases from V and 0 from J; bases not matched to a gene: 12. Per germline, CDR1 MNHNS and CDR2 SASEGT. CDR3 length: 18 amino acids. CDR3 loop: CASSTPSGRHSSTDTQYF. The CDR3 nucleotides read TGTGCCAGCAGTACCCCGAGCGGGAGGCATTCTAGCACAGATACGCAGTATTTT.